One sample yielded the 5 T cell receptor beta chains listed below, sequenced in a study of cytomegalovirus exposure and HLA in healthy donors. Data came from immunoSEQ multiplex PCR; TCRdb stores just in-frame clones and leaves some out. This table holds some 140,000 clones, 86% found once. Material: PBMCs. The receptors derive from a man between 18 and 29 years old in good health and CMV-seronegative.

The chain joins TRBV5-1 to TRBJ2-1; the match to TRBD2 covers 10 bases. Germline V lookup: CDR1 SGHRS, CDR2 YFSETQ. The trim removed 0 bases at V and 1 base at J, leaving 4 bases unmatched. This CDR3 spans 17 amino acids. CDR3 region: CASSLGLAGGSYNEQFF. For the CDR3, the DNA is TGCGCCAGCAGCTTGGGACTAGCGGGTGGTTCCTACAATGAGCAGTTCTTC. The whole variable domain, remainder taken from reference TRBV5-1 and TRBJ2-1, is KAGVTQTPRYLIKTRGQQVTLSCSPISGHRSVSWYQQTPGQGLQFLFEYFSETQRNKGNFPGRFSGRQFSNSRSEMNVSTLELGDSALYLCASSLGLAGGSYNEQFFGPGTRLTVL.

This sequence joins TRBV6-4 and TRBJ2-3; TRBD2 aligns across 8 bases. The length of the CDR3 is 16 residues. Germline CDR1 is MRHNA and CDR2 is SNTAGT. Trimming took 4 bases from V and 5 from J; bases not matched to a gene: 11. DNA for the CDR3: TGTGCCAGCAGTGCGCCCGGGACTAGAGATATAGATACGCAGTATTTT. As protein: CASSAPGTRDIDTQYF.

The J gene is TRBJ1-1, the V gene TRBV19; no clear D gene. The germline gives CDR1 LNHDA, CDR2 SQIVND (reference sequence). The CDR3 totals 10 residues. Between the trimmed V and J ends, which lost 8 bases and 3 bases, there was a span of 4 bases. This CDR3 is CASPYTEAFF. The CDR3 DNA sequence: TGTGCCAGTCCCTACACTGAAGCTTTCTTT.

The chain couples TRBV9 to TRBJ2-1, with D possibly being TRBD1 (10 bases). Germline V gene sequence: CDR1 SGDLS, CDR2 YYNGEE. This CDR3 contains 19 residues. The V gene lost 3 bases and the J gene lost 3 bases, with 25 bases spanning the gap. The CDR3 nucleotides read TGTGCCAGCAGCGACGGGACAGGGGAGACTAGCGGAGTCTACAATGAGCAGTTCTTC. It specifies CASSDGTGETSGVYNEQFF.

The chain has TRBV7-2 and TRBJ1-1, with 7 bases lining up with TRBD1. The CDR3 consists of 12 residues. Germline trimming cut 4 bases from V and 10 bases from J; bases unmatched to any gene: 6. Germline CDR1 is SGHTA and CDR2 is FQGNSA. The DNA of the CDR3 is TGTGCCAGCAGCTGGGGACAGACGGGAGCTTTCTTT. Encoded protein: CASSWGQTGAFF.